One and the same sample provided the 28 T cell receptor beta chains below, sequenced in a study of CDR3 diversity in severe acne. Using its own MiXCR run on the PCR reads, TCRdb lists one record per CDR3 protein. Of roughly 100,000 distinct CDR3 sequences in the sample, approximately 47% are singletons; the top ten hold around 12%. The sequencing input was blood. All receptors derive from a male donor with acne.

This clonotype was recorded many times. The chain recombines TRBV24-1 with TRBJ2-1, with 7 nucleotides matching TRBD2. The V gene end was trimmed by 4 bases and the J gene end by 8 bases; junction bases not matched to a gene: 13. This CDR3 spans 16 amino acids. Germline CDR1 KGHDR, CDR2 SFDVKD. The CDR3 DNA reads TGTGCCACCAGTGACACAACTGGGGGGGTGTGGGATGAGCAGTTCTTC. Translation gives CATSDTTGGVWDEQFF.

This clonotype was counted at least ten times. The J gene is TRBJ2-7, the V gene TRBV5-6; D is ambiguous. V was cut by 3 bases and J by 5 bases, with 12 bases left in between. The CDR3 totals 13 residues. CDR1 and CDR2 from the germline V gene are SGHDT and YYEEEE. In DNA form, the CDR3 reads TGTGCCAGCAGCTGGAGCCCCCATAACGAGCAGTACTTC. Translating gives CASSWSPHNEQYF.

This clonotype rates as medium-sized. V is TRBV7-8 and J is TRBJ1-2; D is unresolved. Trimming left V 2 bases short and J 0 bases short, with 10 bases between. CDR3 size: 15 residues. Germline CDR1 is SGHVS and CDR2 is FQNEAQ. The DNA of the CDR3 is TGTGCCAGCAGCTTACTGGCCGCCGCTAACTATGGCTACACCTTC. Translating gives CASSLLAAANYGYTF.

The sample holds many counts of this clonotype. J is TRBJ2-1 and V is TRBV10-3; 8 bases map to TRBD2. The CDR3 totals 15 residues. Germline CDR1 ENHRY, CDR2 SYGVKD. Trimming at V came to 4 bases and at J to 4 bases, leaving 6 bases not matched to a gene. Here the CDR3 DNA reads TGTGCCATCAGTGTTGGTAGCGGGACTTACAATGAGCAGTTCTTC. Translated: CAISVGSGTYNEQFF.

V gene TRBV15 combines with J gene TRBJ2-3, with D possibly TRBD1 on 5 matching bases. Germline assignment: CDR1 LNHNV and CDR2 YYDKDF (reference sequence). V shed 5 bases and J shed 11 bases, with 20 bases lying between them. The CDR3 spans 14 residues. The CDR3 region is CATSDRGSYNEQYF. CDR3 nucleotides: TGTGCCACCAGCGATAGGGGCTCCTACAATGAGCAGTATTTT.

The chain links TRBV9 to TRBJ1-3; D call uncertain. The CDR3 has 14 residues. The ends were cut back, 4 bases at V and 0 bases at J, with 8 bases in the middle. The V gene's germline CDR1 is SGDLS and CDR2 YYNGEE. CDR3 region: CASSPWASGNTIYF. DNA of the CDR3: TGTGCCAGCAGCCCTTGGGCCTCTGGAAACACCATATATTTT.

The V gene is TRBV9, the J gene TRBJ2-2; D uncertain. Germline CDR1 is SGDLS and CDR2 is YYNGEE. This CDR3 has 12 residues. V was trimmed by 5 bases and J by 4 bases, leaving 6 bases between them. CDR3 coding DNA: TGTGCCAGCAGTCTAATCACCGGGGAGCTGTTTTTT. Its translation is CASSLITGELFF.

This clonotype was picked up many times. The chain is built from TRBV7-8 and TRBJ1-3; D remains unclear. Trimming cost V 8 bases and J 0 bases, with 11 bases left between them. CDR3 length equals 14 residues. Looked up from germline, CDR1 is SGHVS and CDR2 is FQNEAQ. The CDR3 region has the DNA TGTGCCAGCCATAACCCCAGCTCTGGAAACACCATATATTTT. It specifies CASHNPSSGNTIYF.

A few counts support this clonotype. Here the CDR3 DNA reads TGTGCCAGCAGTTTAACTCCCGTTGATGACGAGCAGTACTTC. The encoded protein is CASSLTPVDDEQYF. The gene calls are TRBV2 and TRBJ2-7; D remains unclear. Trimming shortened V by 5 bases and J by 5 bases, and 16 bases separated the two germline ends. CDR3 length equals 14 residues. Germline CDR1 is SNHLY and CDR2 is FYNNEI. The variable domain in full, completed from reference TRBV2 and TRBJ2-7, reads EPEVTQTPSHQVTQMGQEVILRCVPISNHLYFYWYRQILGQKVEFLVSFYNNEISEKSEIFDDQFSVERPDGSNFTLKIRSTKLEDSAMYFCASSLTPVDDEQYFGPGTRLTVT.

As concerns this clonotype: A clone one base away is much larger, so this may be a read error. Written as DNA, the CDR3 is TGTGCCAGCAGTTTTAAGGGACAGGGAAGAGAGACCCAGTACTTC. This gives the protein CASSFKGQGRETQYF. The J gene is TRBJ2-5, the V gene TRBV7-9; 9 nucleotides line up with TRBD1. V shed 6 bases and J 4 bases; nucleotides not matched to a gene: 9. Germline CDR1 SEHNR, CDR2 FQNEAQ (reference sequence). The CDR3 is 15 residues long.

Many counts were recorded for this clonotype. CDR3 amino acids: CASSVSGIYNEQFF. In DNA form, the CDR3 reads TGTGCCAGCAGTGTTAGCGGGATTTACAATGAGCAGTTCTTC. This chain joins TRBV2 and TRBJ2-1; 8 positions match TRBD2. The CDR3 loop spans 14 amino acids. V trimming: 4 bases; J trimming: 4 bases; junction bases outside the gene matches: 3. CDR1 is SNHLY and CDR2 is FYNNEI in the germline V gene.

The chain links TRBV7-9 to TRBJ2-7; 9 bases are shared with TRBD2. The V gene end was trimmed by 3 bases and the J gene end by 3 bases; junction bases not matched to a gene: 3. CDR1 is SEHNR, CDR2 FQNEAQ, per germline (reference sequence). This CDR3 has 14 amino acids. CDR3 sequence (DNA): TGTGCCAGCAGCTTCCCAGCGGGAGGCTACGAGCAGTACTTC. Protein product: CASSFPAGGYEQYF.

This clonotype showed up just once. The CDR3 nucleotides read TGCAGCGTTGAAGATAGTGACAGCCCTAGCACAGATACGCAGTATTTT. Its protein is CSVEDSDSPSTDTQYF. The V call is TRBV29-1, the J call TRBJ2-3, with D possibly being TRBD1 (5 bases). The CDR3 contains 16 residues. Between the trimmed V and J ends, which lost 0 bases and 0 bases, there was a span of 13 bases. Germline V gene lookup returns CDR1 SQVTM and CDR2 ANQGSEA.

In its sample, this clonotype was seen many times. The chain uses TRBV20-1 and TRBJ2-5; 9 positions agree with TRBD2. This CDR3 has 15 amino acids. V lost 6 bases, J lost 1 base, and 9 bases stayed unmatched. Germline V gene sequence: CDR1 DFQATT, CDR2 SNEGSKA (reference sequence). CDR3 coding DNA: TGCAGTGCCATAAGGGCTAGCGGGGCCCAAGAGACCCAGTACTTC. Translated: CSAIRASGAQETQYF.

A note on this clonotype: This sequence may be a read error, since a much larger clone differs from it by one base. The chain combines TRBV11-3 with TRBJ2-5; 7 bases align to TRBD2. V was clipped by 4 bases and J by 5 bases; unmatched bases: 7. The V gene's germline CDR1 is SGHNT and CDR2 YENEEA. The CDR3 loop spans 14 amino acids. In nucleotides, the CDR3 is TGTGCCAGCAGCTCCAGACTAGCACGGGAGACCCAGTACTTC. It yields the protein CASSSRLARETQYF.

V gene TRBV7-2 combines with J gene TRBJ2-7; TRBD2 matches 11 bases. Trimming removed 1 base from V and 0 bases from J; junction bases left unmatched: 14. CDR1 and CDR2 (germline): SGHTA, FQGNSA. The CDR3 runs to 20 residues. The CDR3 DNA reads as TGTGCCAGCAGCTTAGAGGGGGTTTGGCCGGGACTAGCGGCCTCCTACGAGCAGTACTTC. This translates into CASSLEGVWPGLAASYEQYF.

The chain joins TRBV28 to TRBJ1-5, with a possible D match to TRBD1 (6 bases). Germline V gene sequence: CDR1 MDHEN, CDR2 SYDVKM. The CDR3 has 11 amino acids. Trimming pared 10 bases from V and 11 bases from J, leaving 15 bases between. The CDR3 loop reads CAIVGGFSQHF. As DNA, the CDR3 is TGTGCCATCGTAGGGGGATTCTCCCAGCATTTT.

In its sample, this clonotype was seen a few times. CDR3: CASAGSEAFF. The DNA for the CDR3 is TGTGCCAGCGCGGGGTCTGAAGCTTTCTTT. V is TRBV2 and J is TRBJ1-1; D unresolved. The CDR3 runs 10 residues. Germline CDR1 reads SNHLY; CDR2 reads FYNNEI. Deletions cut 8 bases from V and 6 bases from J, with 7 bases between.

Comments on this clonotype: A much larger clone differs by one base, so this may be a read error. J is TRBJ2-7 and V is TRBV19; tentatively, D is TRBD2 (6 bases). From germline, CDR1 is LNHDA and CDR2 SQIVND (reference sequence). This CDR3 spans 14 amino acids. Trimming left V 5 bases short and J 3 bases short, with 14 bases between. The CDR3 sequence: CASSRSGGDYEQYF. CDR3 DNA: TGTGCCAGTAGTCGATCTGGCGGGGACTACGAGCAGTACTTC.

At least ten counts were recorded for this clonotype. The rearrangement uses TRBV11-2 and TRBJ2-3; possible D gene TRBD2, 6 bases. Germline V lookup: CDR1 SGHAT, CDR2 FQNNGV. CDR3 length: 15 amino acids. Trimming shortened V by 5 bases and J by 5 bases, and 17 bases separated the two germline ends. This CDR3 is CASSDGGAGGDTQYF. The DNA for the CDR3 is TGTGCCAGCAGCGACGGAGGGGCAGGCGGAGATACGCAGTATTTT.

With respect to this clonotype: A much larger clone differs by one base, so this may be a read error. The J gene is TRBJ2-1, the V gene TRBV5-1, with TRBD2 as a possible D gene (5 bases). The CDR3 loop spans 16 amino acids. V lost 0 bases to trimming and J lost 3 bases, with 13 bases between them. Germline V gene lookup returns CDR1 SGHRS and CDR2 YFSETQ. Here the CDR3 DNA reads TGCGCCAGCAGCTTGGATGGGAGAGTCGTCTACAATGAGCAGTTCTTC. Amino acid sequence: CASSLDGRVVYNEQFF.

This clonotype was counted between two and nine times. The chain is built from TRBV7-2 and TRBJ2-7; D unresolved. Between the trimmed V and J ends, which lost 5 bases and 3 bases, there was a span of 8 bases. Germline CDR1 and CDR2: SGHTA and FQGNSA. CDR3 length: 12 residues. CDR3 region: CASSPGGYEQYF. The CDR3 nucleotides read TGTGCCAGCAGCCCCGGTGGCTACGAGCAGTACTTC.

This clonotype was detected many times. V usage is TRBV15 and J usage is TRBJ2-7; 8 positions agree with TRBD2. Germline V gene data show CDR1 as LNHNV and CDR2 as YYDKDF (reference sequence). V lost 0 bases, J lost 0 bases, and 1 base stayed unmatched. The CDR3 is 15 amino acids. CDR3 amino acids: CATSRDAGGSYEQYF. The CDR3 DNA follows: TGTGCCACCAGCAGAGATGCGGGAGGCTCCTACGAGCAGTACTTC.

In its sample, this clonotype was seen many times. The chain has TRBV20-1 and TRBJ2-1; 8 bases are shared with TRBD2. The junction had 7 bases not matched to a gene; V was cut back by 0 bases and J by 6 bases. In germline, CDR1 is DFQATT, CDR2 SNEGSKA (reference sequence). This CDR3 is built from 15 residues. CDR3: CSAREGLVGSNEQFF. DNA of the CDR3: TGCAGTGCTAGAGAGGGACTAGTGGGGAGCAATGAGCAGTTCTTC.

The chain is built from TRBV5-6 and TRBJ1-6; a possible D gene is TRBD1 (6 bases). Trimming left V 3 bases short and J 9 bases short, with 13 bases between. This CDR3 has 14 amino acids. CDR1 is SGHDT and CDR2 is YYEEEE in the germline V gene. In DNA form, the CDR3 reads TGTGCCAGCAGCTATGGGACACGCAGTTCACCCCTCCACTTT. Its protein is CASSYGTRSSPLHF. The full variable domain, with the rest looked up from reference TRBV5-6 and TRBJ1-6, is DAGVTQSPTHLIKTRGQQVTLRCSPKSGHDTVSWYQQALGQGPQFIFQYYEEEERQRGNFPDRFSGHQFPNYSSELNVNALLLGDSALYLCASSYGTRSSPLHFGNGTRLTVT.

Only a few counts were recorded for this clonotype. The chain links TRBV3-1 to TRBJ1-6; possible D gene TRBD1, 6 bases. Germline CDR1 and CDR2: LGHDT and YNNKEL (reference sequence). V lost 0 bases and J lost 9, with 15 bases in between. CDR3 size: 16 residues. This CDR3 is CASSQDIGARGSPLHF. The CDR3 nucleotides are TGTGCCAGCAGCCAAGATATCGGCGCCAGGGGTTCACCCCTCCACTTT.

The chain joins TRBV19 to TRBJ1-5; perhaps TRBD1 as D (5 bases). V was cut by 6 bases and J by 3 bases, with 12 bases left in between. From germline, CDR1 is LNHDA and CDR2 SQIVND (reference sequence). This CDR3 is built from 14 residues. The CDR3 DNA sequence: TGTGCCAGTAGGCCGGGACCGATCAATCAGCCCCAGCATTTT. It encodes CASRPGPINQPQHF.

This clonotype was counted many times. Here the CDR3 DNA reads TGTGCCAGCAGTTTTTTCGGCGGGAGTCGCGACAATGAGCAGTTCTTC. This encodes CASSFFGGSRDNEQFF. The chain links TRBV12-3 or TRBV12-4 to TRBJ2-1; 7 positions agree with TRBD2. The CDR3 consists of 16 residues. V shed 3 bases, J shed 5 bases, and the junction held 10 bases outside the gene matches.